This T cell receptor (beta chain) was recovered during a study of shared clonotypes between healthy human individuals. Findings and caveats of the study: Clonotypes shared by all four donors outscored non-shared clonotypes in generation probability.

The CDR3 is 15 residues long. Germline CDR1 and CDR2: SGHTS and YDEGEE. V lost 4 bases and J lost 5; bases outside the gene matches: 9. Sorted subsets were amplified in replicate PCRs using around 220 ng DNA, approximately 30,000 T cell genomes. Assay used: immunoSEQ multiplex PCR; TCRdb lists only in-frame clones, some missing. The sample has roughly 2 million clones, 90% to 96% seen once; the top ten hold 0.13%. Each donor was a Caucasian adult residing in Nashville, Tennessee. A split of CD4+ cells into CD45RA+ naive and CD45RA-negative memory subsets was performed. A note on this clone: The antigen is undetermined.

This chain joins TRBV5-8 and TRBJ2-1; 7 nucleotides line up with TRBD1. The sequence derives from a man aged 18-30 years in good health. The source material was naive CD4+ T cells sorted from blood. The subset denotes: CD45RA+ positively selected. The CDR3 here is CASSRSLTGNNEQFF. CDR3 nucleotides: TGTGCCAGCAGCCGATCACTGACAGGGAACAATGAGCAGTTCTTC.